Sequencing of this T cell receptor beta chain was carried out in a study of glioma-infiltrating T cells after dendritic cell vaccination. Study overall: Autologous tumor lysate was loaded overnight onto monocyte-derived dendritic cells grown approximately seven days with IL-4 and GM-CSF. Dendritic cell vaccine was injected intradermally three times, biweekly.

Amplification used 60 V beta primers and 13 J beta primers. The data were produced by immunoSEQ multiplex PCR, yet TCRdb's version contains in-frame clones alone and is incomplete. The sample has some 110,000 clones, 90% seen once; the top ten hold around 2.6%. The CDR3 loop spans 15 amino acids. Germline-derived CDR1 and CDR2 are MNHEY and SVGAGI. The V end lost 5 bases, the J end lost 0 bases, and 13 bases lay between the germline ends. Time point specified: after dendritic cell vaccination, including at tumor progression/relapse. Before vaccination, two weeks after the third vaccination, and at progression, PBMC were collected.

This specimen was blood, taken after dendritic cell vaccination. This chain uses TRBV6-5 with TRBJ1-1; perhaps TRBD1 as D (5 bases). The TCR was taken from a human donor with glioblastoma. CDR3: CASSVAGQVNTEAFF. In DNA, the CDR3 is TGTGCCAGCAGTGTGGCGGGGCAAGTGAACACTGAAGCTTTCTTT.